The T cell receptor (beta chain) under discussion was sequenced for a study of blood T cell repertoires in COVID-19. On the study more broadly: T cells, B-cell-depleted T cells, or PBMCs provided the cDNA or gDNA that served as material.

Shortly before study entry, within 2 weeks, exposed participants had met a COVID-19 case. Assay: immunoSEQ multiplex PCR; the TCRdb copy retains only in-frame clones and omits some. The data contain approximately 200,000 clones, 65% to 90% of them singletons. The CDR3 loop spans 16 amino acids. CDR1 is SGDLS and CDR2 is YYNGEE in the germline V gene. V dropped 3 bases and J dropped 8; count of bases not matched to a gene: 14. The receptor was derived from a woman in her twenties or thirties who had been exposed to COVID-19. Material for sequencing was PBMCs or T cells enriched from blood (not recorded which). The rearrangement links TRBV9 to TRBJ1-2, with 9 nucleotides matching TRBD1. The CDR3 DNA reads TGTGCCAGCAGCGCCTTACGGGGACAGGGAGAGGACGGCTACACCTTC. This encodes CASSALRGQGEDGYTF.